A single sample gave rise to the 30 T cell receptor beta chains below, sequenced in a study of shared clonotypes between healthy human individuals. The protocol was immunoSEQ multiplex PCR, while the TCRdb copy is restricted to in-frame clones and leaves out a portion. The sample contains roughly 490,000 clones, over 60% of which appear only once. The sample was PBMCs. The receptors come from a woman in her thirties or forties in good health. Some clones in this sample may be carry-over from other donors' samples.

The chain is built from TRBV7-3 and TRBJ1-2; no clear D. The CDR3 is made up of 13 amino acids. Germline V gives CDR1 SGHTA, CDR2 FQGTGA. V gave up 0 bases and J gave up 8 bases, with 10 bases separating them. The CDR3 DNA reads TGTGCCAGCAGCTTAACGGGGTTGGGAGGCTACACCTTC. Amino acid sequence: CASSLTGLGGYTF.

The chain combines TRBV13 with TRBJ2-1; 8 nucleotides line up with TRBD2. With V trimmed by 5 bases and J by 15 bases, 12 bases remained unmatched. The V gene's germline CDR1 is PRHDT and CDR2 FYEKMQ (reference sequence). This CDR3 has 13 residues. The CDR3 loop reads CASSPRPGTRRFF. DNA of the CDR3: TGTGCCAGCAGCCCCCGCCCCGGGACTAGGAGGTTCTTC. Together with reference TRBV13 and TRBJ2-1, the CDR3 gives the full variable domain: AAGVIQSPRHLIKEKRETATLKCYPIPRHDTVYWYQQGPGQDPQFLISFYEKMQSDKGSIPDRFSAQQFSDYHSELNMSSLELGDSALYFCASSPRPGTRRFFGPGTRLTVL.

With regard to this clone: Being one base from a much bigger clone, this may be a read error. The V and J genes are TRBV11-2 and TRBJ2-1, with TRBD2 identical over 7 bases. Germline V gene data show CDR1 as SGHAT and CDR2 as FQNNGV. CDR3 size: 16 residues. The V and J ends lost 0 bases and 12 bases, in that order; junction bases with no gene match: 14. CDR3 nucleotides: TGTGCCAGCAGCTTAGAGGGGACTGGCGGGAGATTTGGGCAGTTCTTC. Translation gives CASSLEGTGGRFGQFF.

J is TRBJ1-1 and V is TRBV2; D possibly corresponds to TRBD1 (6 bases). Germline V CDR1 and CDR2: SNHLY, FYNNEI. V was clipped by 5 bases and J by 3 bases, with 22 bases between them. This CDR3 contains 17 residues. Here the CDR3 DNA reads TGTGCCAGCAGTACGAGACGGGACACTTGGGGGGACACTGAAGCTTTCTTT. Encoded protein: CASSTRRDTWGDTEAFF. The variable domain in full, completed from reference TRBV2 and TRBJ1-1, reads EPEVTQTPSHQVTQMGQEVILRCVPISNHLYFYWYRQILGQKVEFLVSFYNNEISEKSEIFDDQFSVERPDGSNFTLKIRSTKLEDSAMYFCASSTRRDTWGDTEAFFGQGTRLTVV.

The rearrangement links TRBV6-1 to TRBJ2-7; no clear D gene. The CDR3 totals 12 residues. With 3 bases removed from V and 3 bases from J, the gap between germline ends came to 6 bases. Germline lookup yields CDR1 MNHNS and CDR2 SASEGT. The CDR3 loop is CASSDHFYEQYF. CDR3 sequence (DNA): TGTGCCAGCAGTGATCACTTCTACGAGCAGTACTTC.

The chain links TRBV15 to TRBJ2-1, with TRBD2 as a possible D gene (6 bases). CDR1 LNHNV and CDR2 YYDKDF come from the germline V gene (reference sequence). The CDR3 loop spans 16 amino acids. Trimming shortened V by 1 base and J by 12 bases, and 22 bases separated the two germline ends. This CDR3 reads CATSRASGLTEVAQFF. Here the CDR3 DNA reads TGTGCCACCAGCAGAGCGTCGGGACTCACGGAGGTCGCGCAGTTCTTC.

Points on this clone: Other nucleotide sequences in the sample specify the same CDR3. The gene calls are TRBV19 and TRBJ2-7; TRBD2 agrees at 7 bases. J lost 0 bases, V lost 2 bases, and 1 base had no gene match. The CDR3 consists of 14 residues. The germline V gene has CDR1 LNHDA and CDR2 SQIVND (reference sequence). For the CDR3, the DNA is TGTGCCAGTAGTATAAGGACTAGCTCCTACGAGCAGTACTTC. This encodes CASSIRTSSYEQYF.

A remark on this clone: This likely came from a read error, as a far larger clone is one base away. Here the CDR3 omits its conserved ending phenylalanine or tryptophan, so a read error is the likely source. The limits of the CDR3 on the DNA are not certain, so only TCRdb's listed CDR3 is given. V is TRBV5-1 and J is TRBJ1-1. Termini included, the CDR3 measures 12 amino acids. In germline, CDR1 is SGHRS, CDR2 YFSETQ. CDR3 amino acids: CASSLENATPFL.

This clone showed up many times. The V and J genes are TRBV5-1 and TRBJ1-1; TRBD1 aligns across 7 bases. The ends lost 4 bases at V and 0 bases at J; junction bases unmatched: 3. Germline V gives CDR1 SGHRS, CDR2 YFSETQ. The CDR3 covers 14 residues. The CDR3 DNA follows: TGCGCCAGCAGCACGGGACAGATGAACACTGAAGCTTTCTTT. It encodes CASSTGQMNTEAFF. Full variable domain (remainder filled in from reference TRBV5-1 and TRBJ1-1): KAGVTQTPRYLIKTRGQQVTLSCSPISGHRSVSWYQQTPGQGLQFLFEYFSETQRNKGNFPGRFSGRQFSNSRSEMNVSTLELGDSALYLCASSTGQMNTEAFFGQGTRLTVV.

This clone was detected once. Just one base apart from a much larger clone, this may be a read error. The CDR3 DNA follows: TGTGCCAGCAGACCGAACACTGAAGCTTTCTTT. It codes for CASRPNTEAFF. This sequence joins TRBV2 and TRBJ1-1, with D hard to call. V was pared by 6 bases and J by 1 base, with 3 bases between. This CDR3 spans 11 amino acids. Germline lookup yields CDR1 SNHLY and CDR2 FYNNEI.

V and J are TRBV7-8 and TRBJ2-1, with D tentatively TRBD2 (6 bases). Trimming took 2 bases from V and 9 from J, leaving 11 bases between them. Looked up from germline, CDR1 is SGHVS and CDR2 is FQNEAQ. The CDR3 has 13 residues. The CDR3 sequence: CASSLTGDSEQFF. The CDR3, as DNA: TGTGCCAGCAGCTTAACTGGGGACTCTGAGCAGTTCTTC.

This sequence joins TRBV11-2 and TRBJ1-5; D is unresolved. Germline CDR1 reads SGHAT; CDR2 reads FQNNGV. V was clipped by 2 bases and J by 7 bases, with 6 bases between them. This CDR3 has 12 residues. CDR3 nucleotide sequence: TGTGCCAGCAGCTTATACGGGCAGCCCCAGCATTTT. Protein: CASSLYGQPQHF.

To note about this clone: The sample holds other DNA sequences that translate to the same CDR3. The chain employs TRBV7-2 and TRBJ2-3; D unclear. The V gene lost 3 bases and the J gene lost 2 bases, with 3 bases spanning the gap. Germline V gives CDR1 SGHTA, CDR2 FQGNSA. The CDR3 spans 12 residues. The CDR3 DNA reads as TGTGCCAGCAGCTTCTCCACAGATACGCAGTATTTT. Residues: CASSFSTDTQYF.

In its sample, this clone was seen a few times. The V call is TRBV7-7, the J call TRBJ2-2, with D maybe TRBD1 (5 bases). The CDR3 loop spans 14 amino acids. Germline V CDR1 and CDR2: SSHAT, FNYEAQ (reference sequence). This chain's CDR3 is CASRPDMNTGELFF. The CDR3 DNA sequence: TGTGCTAGCCGTCCGGACATGAACACCGGGGAGCTGTTTTTT.

DNA of the CDR3: TGTGCCAGCAGCTACGGGACTAGCGGCGCTGAGCAGTTCTTC. Translation gives CASSYGTSGAEQFF. The V gene is TRBV5-4, the J gene TRBJ2-1, with 11 bases fitting TRBD2. Germline V gene sequence: CDR1 SGHNT, CDR2 YYREEE (reference sequence). Losses at the gene ends were 3 bases for V and 9 bases for J; bases not matched to a gene: 5. CDR3 size: 14 residues. The whole variable domain, remainder taken from reference TRBV5-4 and TRBJ2-1, is ETGVTQSPTHLIKTRGQQVTLRCSSQSGHNTVSWYQQALGQGPQFIFQYYREEENGRGNFPPRFSGLQFPNYSSELNVNALELDDSALYLCASSYGTSGAEQFFGPGTRLTVL.

Comment on this clone: One end of the junction varies from germline; a read error may be responsible. This CDR3 is also generated by other DNA sequences in the sample. This chain connects TRBV28 to TRBJ2-2, with a weak D call TRBD2 (5 bases). The CDR3 covers 15 residues. CDR1 and CDR2 from the germline V gene are MDHEN and SYDVKM. The CDR3, as DNA: TGTGCCAGCAGTTTCCCGCCGAGGGCCACCGGGGAGCTGTTTTTC. Residues: CASSFPPRATGELFF.

The chain couples TRBV19 to TRBJ2-6; 9 bases align to TRBD1. The germline V gene has CDR1 LNHDA and CDR2 SQIVND (reference sequence). The CDR3 runs 19 residues. J gave up 1 base and V 7 bases, and 14 bases lay outside the gene matches. CDR3 region: CASTPGPGQGGSGANVLTF. In DNA, the CDR3 is TGTGCCAGTACCCCGGGTCCGGGACAGGGTGGGTCTGGGGCCAACGTCCTGACTTTC.

The chain carries TRBV6-5 and TRBJ2-5; 7 nucleotides agree with TRBD1. V was clipped by 7 bases and J by 5 bases; unmatched bases: 4. Germline V lookup: CDR1 MNHEY, CDR2 SVGAGI. There are 12 residues in the CDR3. Here the CDR3 reads CASIDRVETQYF. The CDR3 DNA sequence: TGTGCCAGCATCGACAGGGTTGAGACCCAGTACTTC.

The rearrangement joins TRBV7-9 to TRBJ2-7; D possibly corresponds to TRBD2 (6 bases). The V gene's germline CDR1 is SEHNR and CDR2 FQNEAQ (reference sequence). CDR3 length equals 14 residues. V was pared by 5 bases and J by 4 bases, with 15 bases between. The CDR3 here is CASSRTGTLYEQYF. The DNA for the CDR3 is TGTGCCAGCAGCCGAACCGGGACTCTGTACGAGCAGTACTTC.

The gene calls are TRBV5-1 and TRBJ2-7, with D perhaps given as TRBD1 or TRBD2 (5 bases each). The length of the CDR3 is 15 residues. Trimming took 0 bases from V and 2 from J, leaving 12 bases between them. From germline, CDR1 is SGHRS and CDR2 YFSETQ. CDR3 residues: CASSLGSLGAYEQYF. CDR3 nucleotides: TGCGCCAGCAGCTTGGGGAGTCTGGGGGCCTACGAGCAGTACTTC.

This sequence joins TRBV6-5 and TRBJ2-2, with TRBD1 matching over 7 bases. Germline-derived CDR1 and CDR2 are MNHEY and SVGAGI. This CDR3 contains 15 residues. With V trimmed by 4 bases and J by 5 bases, 7 bases remained unmatched. In DNA form, the CDR3 reads TGTGCCAGCAGTTCTAGACAGGGTTGGACCGGGGAGCTGTTTTTT. This sequence encodes CASSSRQGWTGELFF.

The CDR3 nucleotides are TGTGCCAGCCAGGACGGGATGGGATACATTCAGTACTTC. Protein: CASQDGMGYIQYF. The rearrangement uses TRBV28 and TRBJ2-4; TRBD2 might be the D (5 bases). The V end was cut by 8 bases, the J end by 8 bases, with 16 bases between. This CDR3 region has 13 residues. Germline-derived CDR1 and CDR2 are MDHEN and SYDVKM.

This chain joins TRBV6-5 and TRBJ2-1; TRBD1 agrees at 7 bases. After removal of 7 bases from V and 8 bases from J, the junction contained 14 bases not matched to a gene. The germline V gene has CDR1 MNHEY and CDR2 SVGAGI. The CDR3 extends over 15 amino acids. CDR3: CASTRYRGVRDEQFF. CDR3 in DNA: TGTGCCAGCACCCGTTACAGGGGAGTCCGCGATGAGCAGTTCTTC.

The CDR3 is CASSGGHRGYTF. In nucleotides, the CDR3 is TGTGCCAGCAGCGGGGGACACAGGGGCTACACCTTC. The gene calls are TRBV5-4 and TRBJ1-2; a weak D match, TRBD1 (6 bases). CDR3 size: 12 residues. Trimming left V 4 bases short and J 8 bases short, with 12 bases between. Germline V gives CDR1 SGHNT, CDR2 YYREEE (reference sequence).

The chain carries TRBV7-8 and TRBJ2-1; 9 bases are a match to TRBD1. The CDR3 has 16 amino acids. V was clipped by 5 bases and J by 2 bases; unmatched bases: 7. Germline CDR1 is SGHVS and CDR2 is FQNEAQ. The DNA of the CDR3 is TGTGCCAGCAGCACACTGACAGGGGGAACCTACAATGAGCAGTTCTTC. It yields the protein CASSTLTGGTYNEQFF.

A few counts support this clone. V usage is TRBV2 and J usage is TRBJ1-6, with D perhaps matching TRBD1 (6 bases). Between the trimmed V and J ends, which lost 2 bases and 0 bases, there was a span of 14 bases. The CDR3 runs to 18 residues. The germline gives CDR1 SNHLY, CDR2 FYNNEI. Here the CDR3 reads CASSERGHGSSYNSPLHF. CDR3 bases: TGTGCCAGCAGTGAAAGGGGACACGGGAGCTCCTATAATTCACCCCTCCACTTT.

The chain couples TRBV5-8 to TRBJ2-5; TRBD1 or TRBD2 may be the D gene (6 bases each). This CDR3 comprises 15 residues. The germline CDR1 and CDR2 sequences are SGHTS and YDEGEE. V lost 3 bases and J lost 5, with 17 bases in between. CDR3 sequence: CASSSGALMGETQYF. The CDR3 nucleotides are TGTGCCAGCAGCTCGGGGGCCCTAATGGGGGAGACCCAGTACTTC.

The chain recombines TRBV7-2 with TRBJ1-5, with a tentative D call TRBD1 (5 bases). The CDR3 extends over 16 amino acids. Looked up from germline, CDR1 is SGHTA and CDR2 is FQGNSA. The V end was cut by 2 bases, the J end by 0 bases, with 11 bases between. The CDR3 DNA follows: TGTGCCAGCAGCTTAAACCTGGGGCTTAGCAATCAGCCCCAGCATTTT. It encodes CASSLNLGLSNQPQHF. Drawing the rest from reference TRBV7-2 and TRBJ1-5, the complete variable domain is GAGVSQSPSNKVTEKGKDVELRCDPISGHTALYWYRQSLGQGLEFLIYFQGNSAPDKSGLPSDRFSAERTGGSVSTLTIQRTQQEDSAVYLCASSLNLGLSNQPQHFGDGTRLSIL.

The rearrangement links TRBV7-9 to TRBJ2-1; 11 positions match TRBD2. Trimming took 1 base from V and 8 from J; bases not matched to a gene: 4. There are 15 residues in the CDR3. CDR1 SEHNR and CDR2 FQNEAQ come from the germline V gene (reference sequence). For the CDR3, the DNA is TGTGCCAGCAGCTTAGTCCTAGCGGGAGGCCATGAGCAGTTCTTC. It encodes CASSLVLAGGHEQFF.

The chain combines TRBV19 with TRBJ1-5; unclear D gene. V shed 1 base and J shed 1 base, with 14 bases lying between them. CDR1 is LNHDA, CDR2 SQIVND, per germline (reference sequence). This CDR3 region has 17 residues. The CDR3 DNA reads TGTGCCAGTAGTATAGGAGTGTTCAGCCGGAGCAATCAGCCCCAGCATTTT. Amino acid sequence: CASSIGVFSRSNQPQHF. Filled out from reference TRBV19 and TRBJ1-5, the complete variable domain reads DGGITQSPKYLFRKEGQNVTLSCEQNLNHDAMYWYRQDPGQGLRLIYYSQIVNDFQKGDIAEGYSVSREKKESFPLTVTSAQKNPTAFYLCASSIGVFSRSNQPQHFGDGTRLSIL.